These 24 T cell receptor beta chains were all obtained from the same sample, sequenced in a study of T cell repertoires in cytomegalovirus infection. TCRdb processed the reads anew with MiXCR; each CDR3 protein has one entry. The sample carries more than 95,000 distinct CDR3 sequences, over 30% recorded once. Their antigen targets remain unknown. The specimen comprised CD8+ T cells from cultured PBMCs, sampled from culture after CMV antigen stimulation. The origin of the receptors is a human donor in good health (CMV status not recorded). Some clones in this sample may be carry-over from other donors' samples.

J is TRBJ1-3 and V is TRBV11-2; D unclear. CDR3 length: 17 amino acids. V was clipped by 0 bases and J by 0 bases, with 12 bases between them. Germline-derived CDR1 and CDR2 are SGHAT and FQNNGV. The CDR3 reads CASSLDLVARSGNTIYF. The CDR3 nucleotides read TGTGCCAGCAGCTTAGATCTTGTTGCCCGCTCTGGAAACACCATATATTTT.

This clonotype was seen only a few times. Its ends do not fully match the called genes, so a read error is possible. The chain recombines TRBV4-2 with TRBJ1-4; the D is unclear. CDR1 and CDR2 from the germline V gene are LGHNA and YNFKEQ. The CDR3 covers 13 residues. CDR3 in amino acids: CASTQLQSEKLFF. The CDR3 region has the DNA TGTGCCAGCACCCAATTGCAAAGTGAAAAACTGTTTTTT.

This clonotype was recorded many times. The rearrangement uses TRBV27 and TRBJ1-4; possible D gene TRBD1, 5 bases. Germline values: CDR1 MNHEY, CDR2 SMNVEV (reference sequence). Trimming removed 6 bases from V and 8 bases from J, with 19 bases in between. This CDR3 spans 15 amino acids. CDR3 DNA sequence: TGTGCCAGCAGGTCCCACAGGATGGGAGGGGAAAAACTGTTTTTT. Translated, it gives CASRSHRMGGEKLFF.

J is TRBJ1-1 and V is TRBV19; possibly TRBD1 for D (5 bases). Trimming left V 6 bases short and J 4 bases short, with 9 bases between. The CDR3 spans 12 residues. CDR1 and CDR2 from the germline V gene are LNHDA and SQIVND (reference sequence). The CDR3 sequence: CASRAGSTEAFF. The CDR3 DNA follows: TGTGCCAGTAGGGCAGGGAGCACTGAAGCTTTCTTT.

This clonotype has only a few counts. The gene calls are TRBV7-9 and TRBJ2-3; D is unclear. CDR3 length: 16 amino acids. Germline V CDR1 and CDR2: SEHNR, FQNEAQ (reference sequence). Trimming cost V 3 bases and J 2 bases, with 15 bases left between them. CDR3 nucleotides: TGTGCCAGCAGCTTTCGTTGGAGTAGTGACACAGATACGCAGTATTTT. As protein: CASSFRWSSDTDTQYF.

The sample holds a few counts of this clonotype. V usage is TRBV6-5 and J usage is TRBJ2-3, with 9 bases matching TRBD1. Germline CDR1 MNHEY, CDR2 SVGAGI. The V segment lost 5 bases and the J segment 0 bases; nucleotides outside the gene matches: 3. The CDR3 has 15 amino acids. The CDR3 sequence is CASSGGQGSTDTQYF. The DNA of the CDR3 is TGTGCCAGCAGTGGGGGACAGGGCAGCACAGATACGCAGTATTTT.

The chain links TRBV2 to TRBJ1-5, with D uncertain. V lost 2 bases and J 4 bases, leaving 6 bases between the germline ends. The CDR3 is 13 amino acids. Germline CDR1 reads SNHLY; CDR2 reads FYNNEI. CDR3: CASSESDNQPQHF. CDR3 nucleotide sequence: TGTGCCAGCAGTGAATCAGATAATCAGCCCCAGCATTTT.

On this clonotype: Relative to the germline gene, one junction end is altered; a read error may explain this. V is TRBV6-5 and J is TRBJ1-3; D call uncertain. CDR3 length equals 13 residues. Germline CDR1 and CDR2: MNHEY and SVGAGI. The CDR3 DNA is TGTGCCAGCAGTTACTCGACCAGCGGACCGCAGATTTTT. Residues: CASSYSTSGPQIF.

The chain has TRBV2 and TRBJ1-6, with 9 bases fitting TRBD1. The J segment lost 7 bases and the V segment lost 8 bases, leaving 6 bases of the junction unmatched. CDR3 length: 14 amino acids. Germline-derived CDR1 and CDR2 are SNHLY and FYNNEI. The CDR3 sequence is CASGTGQGNSPLHF. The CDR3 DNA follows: TGTGCCAGCGGGACGGGACAGGGAAATTCACCCCTCCACTTT.

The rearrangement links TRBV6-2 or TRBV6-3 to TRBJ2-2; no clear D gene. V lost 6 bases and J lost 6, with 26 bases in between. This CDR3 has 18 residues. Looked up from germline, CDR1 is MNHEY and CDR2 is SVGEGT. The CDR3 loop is CASSGPGSYYRDSGELFF. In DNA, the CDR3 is TGTGCCAGCAGCGGACCCGGGTCTTACTACAGAGATTCCGGGGAGCTGTTTTTT.

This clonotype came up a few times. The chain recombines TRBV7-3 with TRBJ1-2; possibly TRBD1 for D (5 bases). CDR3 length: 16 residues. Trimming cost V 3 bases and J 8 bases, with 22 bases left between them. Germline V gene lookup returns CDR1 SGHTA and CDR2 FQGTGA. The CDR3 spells CASSLGTIQDSSGYTF. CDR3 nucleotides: TGTGCCAGCAGCTTGGGGACCATACAGGACTCATCGGGCTACACCTTC. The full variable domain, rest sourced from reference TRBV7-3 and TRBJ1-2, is GAGVSQTPSNKVTEKGKYVELRCDPISGHTALYWYRQSLGQGPEFLIYFQGTGAADDSGLPNDRFFAVRPEGSVSTLKIQRTERGDSAVYLCASSLGTIQDSSGYTFGSGTRLTVV.

The CDR3 DNA reads TGTGCCATCAGTGAGTTTATCAGCCGAGGATCAAATGGCTACACCTTC. Its translation: CAISEFISRGSNGYTF. The genes are TRBV10-3 and TRBJ1-2; unclear D gene. Germline CDR1 is ENHRY and CDR2 is SYGVKD. This CDR3 has 16 residues. Trimming took off 1 base at V and 6 bases at J, with 18 bases between the two ends.

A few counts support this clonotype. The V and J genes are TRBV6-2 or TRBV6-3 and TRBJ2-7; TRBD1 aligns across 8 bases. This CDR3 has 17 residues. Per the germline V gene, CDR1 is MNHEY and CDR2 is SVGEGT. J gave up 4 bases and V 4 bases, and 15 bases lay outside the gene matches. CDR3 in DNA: TGTGCCAGCAGTTCTGAATCCCAGGGGGCCCTATTTTACGAGCAGTACTTC. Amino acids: CASSSESQGALFYEQYF.

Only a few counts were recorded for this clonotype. The CDR3 loop reads CASSYMRGLNTEAFF. CDR3 DNA: TGTGCCAGCAGTTACATGAGGGGGCTGAACACTGAAGCTTTCTTT. J is TRBJ1-1 and V is TRBV6-5, with TRBD1 matching over 7 bases. CDR1 is MNHEY, CDR2 SVGAGI, per germline. J gave up 0 bases and V 2 bases, and 3 bases lay outside the gene matches. The CDR3 has 15 amino acids.

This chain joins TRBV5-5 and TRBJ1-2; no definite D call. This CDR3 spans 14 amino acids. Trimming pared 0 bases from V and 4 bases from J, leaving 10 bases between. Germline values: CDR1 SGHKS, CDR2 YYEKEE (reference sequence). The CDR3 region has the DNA TGTGCCAGCAGCTTGGTGTGGCCGACCTATGGCTACACCTTC. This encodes CASSLVWPTYGYTF.

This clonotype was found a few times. The CDR3 loop reads CASSLADPRLDTQYF. CDR3 bases: TGTGCCAGCAGCTTAGCGGACCCCCGACTGGATACGCAGTATTTT. The rearrangement joins TRBV7-6 to TRBJ2-3; D is unresolved. The germline V gene encodes CDR1 SGHVS and CDR2 FNYEAQ. The CDR3 spans 15 residues. Trimming stripped 0 bases from V and 6 bases from J, with 13 bases between. The variable domain in full, with the rest retrieved from reference TRBV7-6 and TRBJ2-3, is GAGVSQSPRYKVTKRGQDVALRCDPISGHVSLYWYRQALGQGPEFLTYFNYEAQQDKSGLPNDRFSAERPEGSISTLTIQRTEQRDSAMYRCASSLADPRLDTQYFGPGTRLTVL.

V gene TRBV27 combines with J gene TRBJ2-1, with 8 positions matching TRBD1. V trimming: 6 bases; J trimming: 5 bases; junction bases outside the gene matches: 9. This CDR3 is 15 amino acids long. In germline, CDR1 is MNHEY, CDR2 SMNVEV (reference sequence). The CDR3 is CASSQSRTGNNEQFF. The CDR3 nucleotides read TGTGCCAGCAGCCAATCTCGGACAGGGAACAATGAGCAGTTCTTC.

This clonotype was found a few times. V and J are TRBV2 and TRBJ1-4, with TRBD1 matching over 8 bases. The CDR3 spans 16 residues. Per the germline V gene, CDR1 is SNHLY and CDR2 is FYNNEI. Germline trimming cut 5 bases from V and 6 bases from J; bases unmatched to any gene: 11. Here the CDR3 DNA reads TGTGCCAGCAGTCCCCGATGGGGGACAGGAGATGAAAAACTGTTTTTT. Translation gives CASSPRWGTGDEKLFF.

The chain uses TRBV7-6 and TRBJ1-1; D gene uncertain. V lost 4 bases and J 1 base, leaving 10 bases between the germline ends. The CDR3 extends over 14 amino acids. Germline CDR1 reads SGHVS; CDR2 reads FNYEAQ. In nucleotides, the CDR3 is TGTGCCAGCAGCTCGGGCTCGGGGAACACTGAAGCTTTCTTT. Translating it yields CASSSGSGNTEAFF.

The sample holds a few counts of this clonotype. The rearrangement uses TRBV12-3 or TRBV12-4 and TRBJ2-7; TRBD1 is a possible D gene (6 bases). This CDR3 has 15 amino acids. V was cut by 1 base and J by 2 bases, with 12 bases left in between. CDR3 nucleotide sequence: TGTGCCAGCAGTTTAGGGGGGCTCCTTGCCTACGAGCAGTACTTC. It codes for CASSLGGLLAYEQYF.

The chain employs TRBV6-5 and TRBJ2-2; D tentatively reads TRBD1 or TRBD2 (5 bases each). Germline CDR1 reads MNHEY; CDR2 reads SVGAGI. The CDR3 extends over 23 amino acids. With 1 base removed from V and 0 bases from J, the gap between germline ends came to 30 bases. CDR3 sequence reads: CASSYWGFRVTNSHETNTGELFF. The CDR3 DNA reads TGTGCCAGCAGTTACTGGGGGTTTAGGGTTACTAACTCCCACGAGACGAACACCGGGGAGCTGTTTTTT.

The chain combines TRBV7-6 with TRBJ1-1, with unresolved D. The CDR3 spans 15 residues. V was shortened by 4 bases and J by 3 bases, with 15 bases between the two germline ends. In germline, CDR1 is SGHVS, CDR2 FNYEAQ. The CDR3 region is CASSSHFGRDTEAFF. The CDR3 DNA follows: TGTGCCAGCAGCTCCCACTTCGGCCGTGACACTGAAGCTTTCTTT.

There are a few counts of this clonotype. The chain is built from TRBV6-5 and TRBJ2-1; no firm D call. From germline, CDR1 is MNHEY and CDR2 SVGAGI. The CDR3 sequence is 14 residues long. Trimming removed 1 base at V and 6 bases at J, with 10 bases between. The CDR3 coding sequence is TGTGCCAGCAGTTACTGGGGTAATCTCAATGAGCAGTTCTTC. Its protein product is CASSYWGNLNEQFF.

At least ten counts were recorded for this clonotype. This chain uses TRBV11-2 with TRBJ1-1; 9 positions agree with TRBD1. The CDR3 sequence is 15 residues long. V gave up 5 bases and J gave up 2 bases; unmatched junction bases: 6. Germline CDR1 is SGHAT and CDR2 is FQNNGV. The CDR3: CASSPGQGLNTEAFF. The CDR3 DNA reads TGTGCCAGCAGCCCAGGACAGGGGCTAAACACTGAAGCTTTCTTT.